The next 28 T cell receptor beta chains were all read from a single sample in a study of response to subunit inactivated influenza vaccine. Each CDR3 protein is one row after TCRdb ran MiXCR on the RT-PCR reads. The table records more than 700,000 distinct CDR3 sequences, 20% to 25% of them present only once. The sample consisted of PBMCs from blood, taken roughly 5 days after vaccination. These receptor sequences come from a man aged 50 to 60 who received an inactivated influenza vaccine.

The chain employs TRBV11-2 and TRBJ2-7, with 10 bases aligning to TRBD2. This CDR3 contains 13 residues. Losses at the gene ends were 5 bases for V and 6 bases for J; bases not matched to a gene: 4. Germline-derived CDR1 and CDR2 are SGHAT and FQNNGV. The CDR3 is CASSTGLAFEQYF. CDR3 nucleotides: TGTGCCAGCAGCACGGGACTAGCGTTCGAGCAGTACTTC. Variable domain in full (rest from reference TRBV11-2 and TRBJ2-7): EAGVAQSPRYKIIEKRQSVAFWCNPISGHATLYWYQQILGQGPKLLIQFQNNGVVDDSQLPKDRFSAERLKGVDSTLKIQPAKLEDSAVYLCASSTGLAFEQYFGPGTRLTVT.

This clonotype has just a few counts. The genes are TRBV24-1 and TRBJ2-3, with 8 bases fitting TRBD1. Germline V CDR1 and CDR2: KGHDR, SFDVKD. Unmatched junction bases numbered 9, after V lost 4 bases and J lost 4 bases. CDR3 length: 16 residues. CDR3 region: CATSDPNRTGPDTQYF. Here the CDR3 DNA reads TGTGCCACCAGTGACCCCAACCGGACAGGGCCAGATACGCAGTATTTT.

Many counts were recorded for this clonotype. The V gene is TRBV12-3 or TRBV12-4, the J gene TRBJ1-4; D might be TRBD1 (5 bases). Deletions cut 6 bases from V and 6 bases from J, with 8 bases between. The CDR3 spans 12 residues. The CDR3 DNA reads TGTGCCAGCAGGGGGCTCGATGAAAAACTGTTTTTT. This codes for CASRGLDEKLFF.

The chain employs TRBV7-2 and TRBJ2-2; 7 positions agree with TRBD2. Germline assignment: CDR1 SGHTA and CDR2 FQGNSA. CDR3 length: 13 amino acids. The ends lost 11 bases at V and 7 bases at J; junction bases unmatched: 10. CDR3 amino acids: CAGREGMIGELFF. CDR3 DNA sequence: TGTGCCGGGAGGGAGGGGATGATCGGGGAGCTGTTTTTT.

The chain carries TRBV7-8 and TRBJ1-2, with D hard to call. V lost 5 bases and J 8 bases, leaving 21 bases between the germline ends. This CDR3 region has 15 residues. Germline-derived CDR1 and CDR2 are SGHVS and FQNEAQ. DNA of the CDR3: TGTGCCAGCAGCCCGGTCCGGACGACCTGGGCCGGCTACACCTTC. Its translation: CASSPVRTTWAGYTF.

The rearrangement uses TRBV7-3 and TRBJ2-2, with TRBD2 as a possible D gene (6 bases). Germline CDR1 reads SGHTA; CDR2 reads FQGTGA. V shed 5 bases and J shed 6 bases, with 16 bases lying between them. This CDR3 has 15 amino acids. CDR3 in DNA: TGTGCCAGCAGCGTCGGGACTCGCCCATCCGGGGAGCTGTTTTTT. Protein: CASSVGTRPSGELFF. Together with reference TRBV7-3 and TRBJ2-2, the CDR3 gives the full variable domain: GAGVSQTPSNKVTEKGKYVELRCDPISGHTALYWYRQSLGQGPEFLIYFQGTGAADDSGLPNDRFFAVRPEGSVSTLKIQRTERGDSAVYLCASSVGTRPSGELFFGEGSRLTVL.

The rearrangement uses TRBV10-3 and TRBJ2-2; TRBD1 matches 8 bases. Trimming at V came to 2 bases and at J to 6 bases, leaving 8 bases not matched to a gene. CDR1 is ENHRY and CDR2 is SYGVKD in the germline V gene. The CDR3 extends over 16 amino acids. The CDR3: CAISEEGRGLPGELFF. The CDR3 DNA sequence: TGTGCCATCAGTGAGGAGGGCAGGGGGCTTCCCGGGGAGCTGTTTTTT.

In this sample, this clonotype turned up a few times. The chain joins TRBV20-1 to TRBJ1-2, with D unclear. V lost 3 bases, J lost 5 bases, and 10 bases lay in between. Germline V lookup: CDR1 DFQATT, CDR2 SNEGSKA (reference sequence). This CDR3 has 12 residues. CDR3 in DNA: TGCAGTGCTAGTAAACTGGGATATGGCTACACCTTC. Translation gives CSASKLGYGYTF.

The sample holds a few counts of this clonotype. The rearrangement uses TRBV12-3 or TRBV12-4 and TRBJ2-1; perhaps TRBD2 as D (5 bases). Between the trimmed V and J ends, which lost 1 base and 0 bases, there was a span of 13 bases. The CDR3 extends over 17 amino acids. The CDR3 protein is CASSLGGTRSSYNEQFF. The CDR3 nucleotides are TGTGCCAGCAGTTTAGGGGGAACTAGGAGCTCCTACAATGAGCAGTTCTTC.

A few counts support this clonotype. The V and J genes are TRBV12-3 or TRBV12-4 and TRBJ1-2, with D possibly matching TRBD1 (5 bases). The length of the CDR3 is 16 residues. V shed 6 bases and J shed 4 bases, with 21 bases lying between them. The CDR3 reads CASSPRRGARGYGYTF. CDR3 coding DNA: TGTGCCAGCAGCCCCCGGCGGGGAGCTAGGGGCTATGGCTACACCTTC.

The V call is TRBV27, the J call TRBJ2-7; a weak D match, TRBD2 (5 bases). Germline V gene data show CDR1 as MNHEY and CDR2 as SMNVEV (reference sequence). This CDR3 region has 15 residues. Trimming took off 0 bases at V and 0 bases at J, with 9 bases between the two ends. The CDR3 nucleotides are TGTGCCAGCAGTTTATCTGGACTCCCCTCCTACGAGCAGTACTTC. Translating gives CASSLSGLPSYEQYF.

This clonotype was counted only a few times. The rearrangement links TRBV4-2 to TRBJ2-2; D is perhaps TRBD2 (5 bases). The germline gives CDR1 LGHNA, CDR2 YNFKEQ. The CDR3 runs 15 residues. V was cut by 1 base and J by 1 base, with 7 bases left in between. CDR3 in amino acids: CASSQVSGNTGELFF. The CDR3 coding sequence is TGTGCCAGCAGCCAAGTCAGCGGGAACACCGGGGAGCTGTTTTTT.

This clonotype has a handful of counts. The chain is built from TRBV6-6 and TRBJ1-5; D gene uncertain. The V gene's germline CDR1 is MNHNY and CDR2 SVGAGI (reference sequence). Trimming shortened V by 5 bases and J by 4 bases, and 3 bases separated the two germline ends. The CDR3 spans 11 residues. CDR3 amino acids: CASSANQPQHF. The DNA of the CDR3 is TGTGCCAGCAGTGCAAATCAGCCCCAGCATTTT.

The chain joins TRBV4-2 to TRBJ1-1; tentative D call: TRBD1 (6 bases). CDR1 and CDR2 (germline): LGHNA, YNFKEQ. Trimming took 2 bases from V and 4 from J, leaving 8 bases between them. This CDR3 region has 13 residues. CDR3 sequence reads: CASSQLQGTEAFF. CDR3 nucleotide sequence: TGTGCCAGCAGCCAACTACAGGGCACTGAAGCTTTCTTT.

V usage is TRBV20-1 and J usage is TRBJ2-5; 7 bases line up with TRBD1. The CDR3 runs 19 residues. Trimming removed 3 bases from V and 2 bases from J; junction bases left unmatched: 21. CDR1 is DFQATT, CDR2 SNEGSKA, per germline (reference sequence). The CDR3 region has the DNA TGCAGTGCTAGGACAGGGTTCAGCGTAAAAAACCCGTTTCAAGAGACCCAGTACTTC. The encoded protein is CSARTGFSVKNPFQETQYF.

The CDR3 DNA is TGTGCCAGCAGTTTATCGGGACAGGGGGCAGGTGGCTACACCTTC. Protein sequence: CASSLSGQGAGGYTF. The genes are TRBV27 and TRBJ1-2; TRBD1 matches 12 bases. Germline CDR1 and CDR2: MNHEY and SMNVEV (reference sequence). J was trimmed by 7 bases and V by 0 bases; bases with no gene match: 3. The CDR3 has 15 amino acids.

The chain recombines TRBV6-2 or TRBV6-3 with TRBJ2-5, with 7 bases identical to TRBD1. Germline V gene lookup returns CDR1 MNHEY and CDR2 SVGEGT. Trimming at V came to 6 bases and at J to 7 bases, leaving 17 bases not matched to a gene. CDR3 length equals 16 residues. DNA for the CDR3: TGTGCCAGCAGCCTCGAACTCGGGACAGCCCTGTTGACCCAGTACTTC. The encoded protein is CASSLELGTALLTQYF.

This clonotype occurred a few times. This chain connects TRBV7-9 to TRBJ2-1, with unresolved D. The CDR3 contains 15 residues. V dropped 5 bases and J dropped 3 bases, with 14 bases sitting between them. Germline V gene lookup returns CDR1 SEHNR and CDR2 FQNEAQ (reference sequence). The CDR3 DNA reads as TGTGCCAGCAGCCCTGCCAAGGGTATCTACAATGAGCAGTTCTTC. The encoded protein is CASSPAKGIYNEQFF. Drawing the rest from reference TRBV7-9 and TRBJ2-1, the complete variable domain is DTGVSQNPRHKITKRGQNVTFRCDPISEHNRLYWYRQTLGQGPEFLTYFQNEAQLEKSRLLSDRFSAERPKGSFSTLEIQRTEQGDSAMYLCASSPAKGIYNEQFFGPGTRLTVL.

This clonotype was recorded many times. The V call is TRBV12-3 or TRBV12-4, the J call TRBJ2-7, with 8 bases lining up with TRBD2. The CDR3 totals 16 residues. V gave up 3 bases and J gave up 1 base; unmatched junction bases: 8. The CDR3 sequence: CASSFTPSGRSYEQYF. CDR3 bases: TGTGCCAGCAGTTTCACGCCTAGCGGGCGATCCTACGAGCAGTACTTC.

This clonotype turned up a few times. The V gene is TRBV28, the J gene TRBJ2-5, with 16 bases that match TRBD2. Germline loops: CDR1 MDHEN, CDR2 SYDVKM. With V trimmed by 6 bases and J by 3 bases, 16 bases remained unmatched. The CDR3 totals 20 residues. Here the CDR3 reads CASSPRLGLAGGPFEETQYF. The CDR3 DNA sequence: TGTGCCAGCAGCCCAAGATTGGGACTAGCGGGAGGGCCCTTTGAAGAGACCCAGTACTTC. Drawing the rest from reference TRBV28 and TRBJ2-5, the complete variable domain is DVKVTQSSRYLVKRTGEKVFLECVQDMDHENMFWYRQDPGLGLRLIYFSYDVKMKEKGDIPEGYSVSREKKERFSLILESASTNQTSMYLCASSPRLGLAGGPFEETQYFGPGTRLLVL.

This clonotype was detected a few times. The CDR3 protein is CASRSTGLMNTEAFF. CDR3 in DNA: TGTGCCAGCAGGTCGACAGGGCTAATGAACACTGAAGCTTTCTTT. The chain joins TRBV12-3 or TRBV12-4 to TRBJ1-1; 7 bases map to TRBD1. Losses at the gene ends were 6 bases for V and 0 bases for J; bases not matched to a gene: 7. The CDR3 spans 15 residues.

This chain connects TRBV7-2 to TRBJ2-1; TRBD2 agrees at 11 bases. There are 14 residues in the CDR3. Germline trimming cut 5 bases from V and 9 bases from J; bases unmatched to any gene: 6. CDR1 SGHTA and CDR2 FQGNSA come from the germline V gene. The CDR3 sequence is CASSVLAGAVEQFF. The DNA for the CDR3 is TGTGCCAGCAGCGTACTAGCGGGAGCGGTTGAGCAGTTCTTC.

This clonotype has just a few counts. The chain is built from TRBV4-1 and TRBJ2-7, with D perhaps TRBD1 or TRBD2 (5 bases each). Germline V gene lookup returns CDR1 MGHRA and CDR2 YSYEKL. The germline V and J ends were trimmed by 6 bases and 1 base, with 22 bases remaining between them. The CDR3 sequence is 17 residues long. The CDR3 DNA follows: TGCGCCAGCAGGCCTCCCGGGACGTATAGAATTTCCTACGAGCAGTACTTC. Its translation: CASRPPGTYRISYEQYF.

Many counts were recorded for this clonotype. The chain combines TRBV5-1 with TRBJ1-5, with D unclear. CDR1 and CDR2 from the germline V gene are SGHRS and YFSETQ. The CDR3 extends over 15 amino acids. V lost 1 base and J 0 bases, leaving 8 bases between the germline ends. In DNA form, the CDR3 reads TGCGCCAGCAGCTTGTCAGGAGATAGCAATCAGCCCCAGCATTTT. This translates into CASSLSGDSNQPQHF.

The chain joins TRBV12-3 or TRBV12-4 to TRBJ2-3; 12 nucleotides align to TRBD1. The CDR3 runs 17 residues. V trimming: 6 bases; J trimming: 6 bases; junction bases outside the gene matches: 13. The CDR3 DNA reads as TGTGCCAGCAGCGTAAACCCCCGGGACAGGGGGCCGGATACGCAGTATTTT. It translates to CASSVNPRDRGPDTQYF.

CDR3 sequence reads: CASSVERGPTDTQYF. CDR3 coding DNA: TGTGCCAGCAGTGTCGAGCGGGGACCCACAGATACGCAGTATTTT. This sequence joins TRBV2 and TRBJ2-3; 7 bases line up with TRBD2. Germline trimming cut 4 bases from V and 2 bases from J; bases unmatched to any gene: 6. From germline, CDR1 is SNHLY and CDR2 FYNNEI. The CDR3 is 15 residues long.

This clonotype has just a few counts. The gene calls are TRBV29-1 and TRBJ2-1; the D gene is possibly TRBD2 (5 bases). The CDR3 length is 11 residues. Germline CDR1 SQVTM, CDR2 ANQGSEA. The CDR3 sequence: CRVREGNEQFF. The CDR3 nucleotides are TGCAGGGTCCGAGAGGGAAATGAGCAGTTCTTC.

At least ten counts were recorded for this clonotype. The CDR3 DNA reads TGTGCCAGCCGGGACTACTACACCGGGGAGCTGTTTTTT. Its protein product is CASRDYYTGELFF. V gene TRBV6-1 combines with J gene TRBJ2-2; 7 bases agree with TRBD2. This CDR3 has 13 amino acids. Losses at the gene ends were 8 bases for V and 3 bases for J; bases not matched to a gene: 3. Germline assignment: CDR1 MNHNS and CDR2 SASEGT.